Below, 5 T cell receptor beta chains from the same sample are listed, as sequenced in a study of shared clonotypes between healthy human individuals. TCRdb's copy holds only in-frame clones and misses some; the assay was immunoSEQ multiplex PCR. The table has a few hundred thousand clones, 97% seen once; the top ten hold 0.057%. Sequencing was performed on naive CD4+ T cells sorted from blood. Subset meaning: CD45RA+ positively selected. These receptors were obtained from a woman aged 30 to 39 in good health.

The chain carries TRBV6-1 and TRBJ1-1, with 11 bases fitting TRBD1. CDR1 MNHNS and CDR2 SASEGT come from the germline V gene. The CDR3 is 15 amino acids. V gave up 6 bases and J gave up 4 bases; unmatched junction bases: 7. CDR3 residues: CASRAGTGGSTEAFF. CDR3 nucleotide sequence: TGTGCCAGCAGAGCCGGGACAGGGGGGAGCACTGAAGCTTTCTTT.

The chain couples TRBV6-6 to TRBJ2-1, with D possibly being TRBD1 (5 bases). The germline CDR1 and CDR2 sequences are MNHNY and SVGAGI (reference sequence). V was shortened by 7 bases and J by 8 bases, with 18 bases between the two germline ends. This CDR3 contains 14 residues. This CDR3 is CASKQGPMSDEQFF. The CDR3 nucleotides read TGTGCCAGCAAGCAGGGTCCAATGTCCGATGAGCAGTTCTTC.

The chain is built from TRBV5-1 and TRBJ2-1; TRBD2 aligns across 15 bases. This CDR3 has 17 amino acids. The V gene's germline CDR1 is SGHRS and CDR2 YFSETQ. J gave up 9 bases and V 4 bases, and 11 bases lay outside the gene matches. Written as DNA, the CDR3 is TGCGCCAGCAGCCCGGACTGGACTAGCGGGAGGGGGAGTGAGCAGTTCTTC. This codes for CASSPDWTSGRGSEQFF.

This clone was observed once. The chain links TRBV19 to TRBJ2-2; 9 bases fit TRBD1. V lost 5 bases, J lost 6 bases, and 10 bases stayed unmatched. Germline V gene lookup returns CDR1 LNHDA and CDR2 SQIVND (reference sequence). The CDR3 has 16 residues. CDR3 protein: CASSGGTGPSAGELFF. The CDR3 DNA reads TGTGCCAGTAGTGGGGGGACAGGGCCCTCGGCCGGGGAGCTGTTTTTT.

This clone was observed a single time. The rearrangement joins TRBV6-1 to TRBJ1-1; a weak D match, TRBD1 (5 bases). There are 13 residues in the CDR3. The germline V and J ends were trimmed by 2 bases and 10 bases, with 14 bases remaining between them. The germline gives CDR1 MNHNS, CDR2 SASEGT. CDR3 amino acids: CASSERAQGGAFF. The CDR3 region has the DNA TGTGCCAGCAGTGAAAGGGCGCAGGGTGGAGCTTTCTTT.